The entry below describes one T cell receptor beta chain. Its antigen is not identified. This record comes from a study of cytomegalovirus exposure and HLA in healthy donors. Whole-study context: Across a few hundred genotyped donors, just over 80% landed in the Caucasian-associated ancestry cluster.

PCR was performed using 60 Vbeta and 13 Jbeta primers. Repertoires were generated with immunoSEQ multiplex PCR, while TCRdb's copy carries only in-frame clones and drops some. The sample lists around 150,000 clones, 60% to 80% occurring once. General study findings and limits: TCR beta V segments were, for the most part, productive about 90% or about 30% of the time in an earlier analysis. An analysis that came later showed most CMV-associated TCR beta chains appearing HLA-restricted.

Germline V lookup: CDR1 SNHLY, CDR2 FYNNEI. The CDR3 covers 11 residues. Trimming removed 7 bases from V and 4 bases from J, with 4 bases in between. Source material: PBMCs. The receptor's source is a man over 45 in good health and CMV-seropositive. The J gene is TRBJ2-2, the V gene TRBV2; D gene ambiguous. In DNA, the CDR3 is TGTGCCAGCACATCCACCGGGGAGCTGTTTTTT. The encoded protein is CASTSTGELFF.